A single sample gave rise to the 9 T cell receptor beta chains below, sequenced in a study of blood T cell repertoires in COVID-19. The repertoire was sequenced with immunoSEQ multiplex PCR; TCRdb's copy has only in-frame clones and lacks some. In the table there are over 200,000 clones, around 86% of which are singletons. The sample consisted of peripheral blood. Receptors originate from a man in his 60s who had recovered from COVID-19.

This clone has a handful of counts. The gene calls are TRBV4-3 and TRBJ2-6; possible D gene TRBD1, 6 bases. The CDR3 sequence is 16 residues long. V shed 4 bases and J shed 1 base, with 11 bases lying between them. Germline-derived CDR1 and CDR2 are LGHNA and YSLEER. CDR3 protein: CASSPTTGSGANVLTF. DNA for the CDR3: TGCGCCAGCAGCCCGACTACAGGGTCTGGGGCCAACGTCCTGACTTTC.

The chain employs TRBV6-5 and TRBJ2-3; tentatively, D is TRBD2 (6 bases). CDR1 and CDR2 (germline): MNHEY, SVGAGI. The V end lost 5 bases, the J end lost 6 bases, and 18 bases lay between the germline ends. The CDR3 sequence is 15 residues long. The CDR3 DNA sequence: TGTGCCAGCAGTAGGGACTCCACCCGGGGCGATACGCAGTATTTT. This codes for CASSRDSTRGDTQYF.

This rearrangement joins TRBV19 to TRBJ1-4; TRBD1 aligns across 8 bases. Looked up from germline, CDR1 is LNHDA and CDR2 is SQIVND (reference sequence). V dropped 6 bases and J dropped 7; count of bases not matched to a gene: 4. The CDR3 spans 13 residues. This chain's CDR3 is CASSRTGTEKLFF. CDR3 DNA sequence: TGTGCCAGTAGCCGGACAGGGACTGAAAAACTGTTTTTT.

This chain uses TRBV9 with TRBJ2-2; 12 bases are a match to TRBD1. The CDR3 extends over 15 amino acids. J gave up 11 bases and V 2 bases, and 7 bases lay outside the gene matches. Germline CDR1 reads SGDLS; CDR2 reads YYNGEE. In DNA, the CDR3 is TGTGCCAGCAGCGTTCCGGGACAGGGGGCCAGTGAGCTGTTTTTT. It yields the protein CASSVPGQGASELFF.

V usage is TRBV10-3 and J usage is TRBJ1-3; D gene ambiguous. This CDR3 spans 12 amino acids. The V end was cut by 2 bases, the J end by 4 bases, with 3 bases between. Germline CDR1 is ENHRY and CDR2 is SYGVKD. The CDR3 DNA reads TGTGCCATCAGTGAGGAGGGAAACACCATATATTTT. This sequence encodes CAISEEGNTIYF.

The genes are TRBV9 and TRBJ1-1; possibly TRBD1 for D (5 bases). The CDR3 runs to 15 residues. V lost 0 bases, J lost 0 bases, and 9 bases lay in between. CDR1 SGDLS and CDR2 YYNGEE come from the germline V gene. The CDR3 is CASSVGGAVNTEAFF. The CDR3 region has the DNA TGTGCCAGCAGCGTAGGCGGGGCGGTGAACACTGAAGCTTTCTTT.

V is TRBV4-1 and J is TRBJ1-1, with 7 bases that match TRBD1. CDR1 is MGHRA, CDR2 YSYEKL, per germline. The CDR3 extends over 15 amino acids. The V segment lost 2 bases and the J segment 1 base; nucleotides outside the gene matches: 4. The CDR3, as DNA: TGCGCCAGCAGCCAAACAGACAGGGCGAACACTGAAGCTTTCTTT. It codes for CASSQTDRANTEAFF.

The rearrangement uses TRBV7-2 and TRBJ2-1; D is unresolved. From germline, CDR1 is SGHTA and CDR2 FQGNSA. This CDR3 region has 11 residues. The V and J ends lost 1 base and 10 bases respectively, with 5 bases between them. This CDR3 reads CASSLGVEQFF. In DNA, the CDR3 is TGTGCCAGCAGCTTAGGAGTCGAGCAGTTCTTC.

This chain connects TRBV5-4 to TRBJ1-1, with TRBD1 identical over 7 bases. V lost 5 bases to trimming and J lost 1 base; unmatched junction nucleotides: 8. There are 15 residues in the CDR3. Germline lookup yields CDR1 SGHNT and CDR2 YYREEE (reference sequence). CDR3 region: CASRGPGQKNTEAFF. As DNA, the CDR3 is TGTGCCAGCAGGGGTCCGGGACAGAAGAACACTGAAGCTTTCTTT. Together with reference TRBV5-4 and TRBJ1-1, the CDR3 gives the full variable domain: ETGVTQSPTHLIKTRGQQVTLRCSSQSGHNTVSWYQQALGQGPQFIFQYYREEENGRGNFPPRFSGLQFPNYSSELNVNALELDDSALYLCASRGPGQKNTEAFFGQGTRLTVV.